What follows are 18 T cell receptor beta chains derived from one specimen sequenced in a study of T cell responses to AZD1222 COVID-19 vaccine. The table came from immunoSEQ multiplex PCR; TCRdb's copy has only in-frame clones and leaves some out. There are roughly 160,000 clones in the sample; roughly 94% occur only once, and around 0.66% lies in the top ten. The sample consisted of peripheral blood, taken on day 0 of AZD1222 vaccination. These receptors were collected from an adult in good health.

This clone was observed a single time. The chain recombines TRBV5-5 with TRBJ1-3; TRBD1 might be the D (6 bases). Trimming shortened V by 4 bases and J by 1 base, and 15 bases separated the two germline ends. CDR3 length: 16 residues. Germline V gene data show CDR1 as SGHKS and CDR2 as YYEKEE (reference sequence). CDR3: CASSPGQRTSGNTIYF. The CDR3 bases are TGTGCCAGCAGCCCAGGACAGAGGACTTCTGGAAACACCATATATTTT.

The rearrangement uses TRBV6-4 and TRBJ2-1; TRBD1 is a possible D gene (5 bases). The CDR3 contains 13 residues. Germline V gives CDR1 MRHNA, CDR2 SNTAGT. V dropped 3 bases and J dropped 4 bases, with 7 bases sitting between them. CDR3 residues: CASSENRYNEQFF. The CDR3 bases are TGTGCCAGCAGTGAGAACAGGTACAATGAGCAGTTCTTC.

This clone was counted only a few times. V and J are TRBV28 and TRBJ1-2; D remains unclear. The CDR3 is 11 residues long. The ends were cut back, 0 bases at V and 7 bases at J, with 3 bases in the middle. Germline CDR1 MDHEN, CDR2 SYDVKM. This chain's CDR3 is CASSLWGGYTF. CDR3 in DNA: TGTGCCAGCAGTTTATGGGGTGGCTACACCTTC.

The chain recombines TRBV18 with TRBJ1-2; D is possibly TRBD1 (5 bases). Germline assignment: CDR1 KGHSH and CDR2 LQKENI. This CDR3 has 16 residues. The V end lost 1 base, the J end lost 5 bases, and 17 bases lay between the germline ends. CDR3 nucleotides: TGTGCCAGCTCACCACAAACCCCCGGGACGCCTTATGGCTACACCTTC. As protein: CASSPQTPGTPYGYTF.

This chain joins TRBV28 and TRBJ1-6, with D maybe TRBD1 (5 bases). The length of the CDR3 is 16 residues. The germline CDR1 and CDR2 sequences are MDHEN and SYDVKM. Trimming pared 7 bases from V and 4 bases from J, leaving 17 bases between. The CDR3 reads CASTPGTSGYNSPLHF. In DNA, the CDR3 is TGTGCCAGCACCCCTGGGACCTCGGGGTATAATTCACCCCTCCACTTT.

CDR3 protein: CASSLSAGELFF. In DNA, the CDR3 is TGTGCCAGCAGTTTATCGGCCGGGGAGCTGTTTTTT. The chain recombines TRBV27 with TRBJ2-2; D remains unclear. V dropped 0 bases and J dropped 6 bases, with 2 bases sitting between them. The germline V gene encodes CDR1 MNHEY and CDR2 SMNVEV (reference sequence). The CDR3 covers 12 residues.

The chain couples TRBV6-5 to TRBJ1-1; TRBD1 matches at 7 bases. There are 13 residues in the CDR3. CDR1 is MNHEY and CDR2 is SVGAGI in the germline V gene. Unmatched junction bases numbered 5, after V lost 0 bases and J lost 10 bases. The CDR3 reads CASSYSRGRGAFF. The CDR3 bases are TGTGCCAGCAGTTACTCAAGGGGGCGCGGAGCTTTCTTT.

The chain employs TRBV5-1 and TRBJ2-7; no firm D call. Germline CDR1 is SGHRS and CDR2 is YFSETQ. Trimming removed 0 bases at V and 0 bases at J, with 10 bases between. CDR3 length: 15 amino acids. The CDR3 protein is CASSLAGSSSYEQYF. The CDR3 DNA sequence: TGCGCCAGCAGCTTGGCAGGATCCAGCTCCTACGAGCAGTACTTC.

V is TRBV28 and J is TRBJ1-3; D remains unclear. The CDR3 length is 15 residues. V was shortened by 0 bases and J by 0 bases, with 6 bases between the two germline ends. Germline V CDR1 and CDR2: MDHEN, SYDVKM. The CDR3 DNA reads as TGTGCCAGCAGTTTATGGACGAGCTCTGGAAACACCATATATTTT. Translated: CASSLWTSSGNTIYF. Together with reference TRBV28 and TRBJ1-3, the CDR3 gives the full variable domain: DVKVTQSSRYLVKRTGEKVFLECVQDMDHENMFWYRQDPGLGLRLIYFSYDVKMKEKGDIPEGYSVSREKKERFSLILESASTNQTSMYLCASSLWTSSGNTIYFGEGSWLTVV.

The chain recombines TRBV2 with TRBJ2-3, with 8 bases identical to TRBD1. V dropped 5 bases and J dropped 3; count of bases not matched to a gene: 13. This CDR3 is built from 17 residues. Germline values: CDR1 SNHLY, CDR2 FYNNEI. The CDR3 loop is CASSPMKGQGATDTQYF. CDR3 sequence (DNA): TGTGCCAGCAGTCCGATGAAAGGGCAGGGGGCAACAGATACGCAGTATTTT.

V gene TRBV7-9 combines with J gene TRBJ1-1; TRBD1 agrees at 8 bases. CDR1 is SEHNR, CDR2 FQNEAQ, per germline (reference sequence). V lost 4 bases to trimming and J lost 7 bases; unmatched junction nucleotides: 8. There are 14 residues in the CDR3. The CDR3 DNA is TGTGCCAGCAGCTCCGGGACAGGCTTTTATGAAGCTTTCTTT. It encodes CASSSGTGFYEAFF.

The chain recombines TRBV28 with TRBJ1-3; unclear D gene. Trimming removed 4 bases at V and 4 bases at J, with 14 bases between. The CDR3 totals 15 residues. Germline CDR1 reads MDHEN; CDR2 reads SYDVKM. The CDR3 loop is CASSSLRRPGNTIYF. The DNA for the CDR3 is TGTGCCAGCAGTTCCCTCCGGAGACCAGGAAACACCATATATTTT.

This rearrangement joins TRBV5-4 to TRBJ2-7; D is uncertain. V was clipped by 1 base and J by 7 bases, with 6 bases between them. Germline V gene data show CDR1 as SGHNT and CDR2 as YYREEE (reference sequence). This CDR3 is 11 amino acids long. CDR3 DNA sequence: TGTGCCAGCAGCTTGTCAACTGAGCAGTACTTC. It codes for CASSLSTEQYF.

The V and J genes are TRBV7-2 and TRBJ2-1, with D perhaps TRBD2 (5 bases). Trimming left V 1 base short and J 5 bases short, with 12 bases between. The CDR3 consists of 15 residues. CDR1 is SGHTA and CDR2 is FQGNSA in the germline V gene. The CDR3 is CASSLGSSRHNEQFF. The CDR3 nucleotides are TGTGCCAGCAGCTTAGGATCTAGCCGACACAATGAGCAGTTCTTC.

This chain connects TRBV14 to TRBJ2-1; D is unresolved. The germline gives CDR1 SGHDN, CDR2 FVKESK. Trimming left V 0 bases short and J 8 bases short, with 8 bases between. The CDR3 covers 13 residues. In nucleotides, the CDR3 is TGTGCCAGCAGCCAAGAGGTGGCTTATGAGCAGTTCTTC. Protein sequence: CASSQEVAYEQFF.

The chain carries TRBV3-1 (or the pseudogene TRBV3-2) and TRBJ1-6, with 7 positions matching TRBD1. Trimming removed 0 bases from V and 1 base from J; junction bases left unmatched: 6. Germline values: CDR1 LGHDT, CDR2 YNNKEL (reference sequence). The CDR3 is 18 amino acids. The CDR3 reads CASSQEKGAFSYNSPLHF. The CDR3 nucleotides are TGTGCCAGCAGCCAAGAGAAGGGGGCATTTTCCTATAATTCACCCCTCCACTTT.

The chain links TRBV6-5 to TRBJ2-7; D not resolved. This CDR3 has 11 residues. The germline CDR1 and CDR2 sequences are MNHEY and SVGAGI. V lost 6 bases and J 4 bases, leaving 7 bases between the germline ends. The CDR3 sequence: CASRDPYEQYF. Here the CDR3 DNA reads TGTGCCAGCAGGGATCCGTACGAGCAGTACTTC.

The rearrangement links TRBV6-1 to TRBJ2-3; no firm D call. The V end lost 2 bases, the J end lost 2 bases, and 14 bases lay between the germline ends. The germline V gene has CDR1 MNHNS and CDR2 SASEGT. The CDR3 is 16 residues long. For the CDR3, the DNA is TGTGCCAGCAGTGAACGTCTGACTCGTTCCACAGATACGCAGTATTTT. Residues: CASSERLTRSTDTQYF.